This T cell receptor (beta chain) came from a study of shared clonotypes between healthy human individuals. Whole-study findings and limits: Generally, estimated richness proved larger in naive subsets than it did in memory subsets.

Several immunoSEQ 96-well plates shared each subset's DNA, each plate a replicate. The authors' processing: Without quality scores, immunoSEQ junctional reads could not be filtered like full-length reads. Clones were read by immunoSEQ multiplex PCR, and TCRdb kept only the in-frame ones, dropping some. V, J and clone size were drawn from that table, and D and trimming were deduced from the DNA. The sample lists 1.6 million or so clones, about 98.5% occurring once. Germline CDR1 reads SGHTA; CDR2 reads FQGNSA. The CDR3 is 14 residues long. V was clipped by 5 bases and J by 5 bases, with 13 bases between them. On this clone: No antigen is known for it.

Sequencing used naive CD4+ T cells sorted from blood. The subset here: CD45RA+ positively selected. The receptor was isolated from a man aged 25 to 40 in good health. The rearrangement joins TRBV7-2 to TRBJ1-5; D gene ambiguous. The CDR3 reads CASSTTNRYQPQHF. DNA of the CDR3: TGTGCCAGCAGCACGACAAACCGCTATCAGCCCCAGCATTTT.